This T cell receptor beta chain is drawn from a study of T-cell reconstitution after alpha-beta-depleted transplantation in children. Study outcomes and limitations: Recipient T cells and thymic progenitors that survived gave rise to the high TCRbeta diversity observed at day 60 in some patients. T-cell counts and diversity at one year post-transplant came mainly from newly produced T cells. Expanded graft clones numbering several hundred reportedly gave rise to alpha-beta T cells about two months after transplant.

On this clonotype itself: Its antigen remains unknown.

The authors prepared the TCRbeta library with unique molecular identifiers. TCRdb passed the PCR reads through MiXCR, listing each CDR3 protein once. The profile shows 200,000 to 250,000 distinct CDR3 sequences, roughly 25% of them singletons. Trimming shortened V by 1 base and J by 1 base, and 11 bases separated the two germline ends. The CDR3 consists of 15 residues. Germline loops: CDR1 MNHEY, CDR2 SMNVEV (reference sequence). The receptor was derived from a female patient under 10 years old who had a stem cell transplant for congenital amegakaryocytic thrombocytopenia, so the T cells may come from the graft donor. The sequencing used PBMCs, mostly from graft donor cells, collected 360 days after TCRalphabeta/CD19-depleted stem cell transplant. The chain uses TRBV27 and TRBJ2-7, with D hard to call. In DNA form, the CDR3 reads TGTGCCAGCAGTTTATTTAGGATGGGGTCCTACGAGCAGTACTTC. Amino acids: CASSLFRMGSYEQYF.